A few counts support the clone carrying this T cell receptor beta chain. Its antigen is still unknown. These data are taken from a study of shared clonotypes between healthy human individuals. Study-wide points: Blood was the only sampled material, and tissue repertoires likely differ. Across a handful of donors, naive CD4 shared 4.5% to 6%, naive CD8 under 4%, memory CD4 roughly 2.3%, memory CD8 0.4% to 0.5%.

Sequenced by immunoSEQ multiplex PCR; TCRdb stores in-frame clones only, minus some. The sample comprises roughly 660,000 clones, about 90% of which are singletons, and 30% to 35% rests with the top ten. The V gene's germline CDR1 is SNHLY and CDR2 FYNNEI. The CDR3 is 13 residues long. Between the trimmed V and J ends, which lost 6 bases and 2 bases, there was a span of 11 bases. Source material: memory CD8+ T cells from PBMCs. Subset in this sample: CD45RO+ cells pooled with CCR7-negative TemRA cells. The clonotype was recovered from a young man in good health. Some clones in this sample may be carry-over from other donors' samples. The chain couples TRBV2 to TRBJ2-7; tentative D call: TRBD1 (6 bases). The CDR3 DNA is TGTGCCAGCAGGGCACAGGGAGCCTACGAGCAGTACTTC. Its protein is CASRAQGAYEQYF.